This TCR beta chain emerged from a study of metastatic and nonmetastatic thyroid tumors. This clone was seen a single time. Thyroid surgery had not been preceded by any treatment in any patient. With MiXCR, TCRdb called clones anew from the PCR reads. Altogether roughly 38,000 clones are present, 9% to 13% being singletons, with the ten largest covering roughly 9%. The CDR3 runs to 13 residues. Germline assignment: CDR1 SGHRS and CDR2 YFSETQ. Losses at the gene ends were 1 base for V and 9 bases for J; bases not matched to a gene: 6. The specimen sequenced was blood. The origin of this receptor is a male donor with papillary thyroid cancer or a benign thyroid nodule (not recorded which). Some clones in this sample may be carry-over from other donors' samples. V is TRBV5-1 and J is TRBJ2-7, with 8 bases lining up with TRBD1. The CDR3 is CASSLLDRGGQYF. The CDR3 bases are TGCGCCAGCAGCTTGCTCGACAGGGGAGGGCAGTACTTC.